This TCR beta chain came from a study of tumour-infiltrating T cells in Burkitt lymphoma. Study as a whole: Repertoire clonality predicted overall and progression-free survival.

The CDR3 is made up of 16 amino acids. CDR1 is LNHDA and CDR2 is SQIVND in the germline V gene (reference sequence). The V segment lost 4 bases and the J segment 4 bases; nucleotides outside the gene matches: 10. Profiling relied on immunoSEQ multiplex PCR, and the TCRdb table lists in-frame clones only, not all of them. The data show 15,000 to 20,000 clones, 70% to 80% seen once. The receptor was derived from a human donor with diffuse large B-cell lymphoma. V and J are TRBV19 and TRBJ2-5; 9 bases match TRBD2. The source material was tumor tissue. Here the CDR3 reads CASSRGLATSAETQYF. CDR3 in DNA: TGTGCCAGTAGTAGGGGACTAGCCACGAGTGCAGAGACCCAGTACTTC.